The sequence of this T cell receptor (beta chain) was determined in a study of blood T cell repertoires in COVID-19. Study as a whole: The origin of the acute and convalescent COVID-19 samples was the United States, Italy and Spain. PBMCs, B-cell-depleted T cells, or T cells were the source of the cDNA or gDNA that made up the material.

Only in-frame clones appear in the TCRdb table, and some are missing; sequencing was by immunoSEQ multiplex PCR. The table has 110,000 to 150,000 clones, 88% seen once. The CDR3 consists of 17 residues. Germline V CDR1 and CDR2: KGHDR, SFDVKD. V shed 4 bases and J 6 bases; nucleotides not matched to a gene: 8. The V and J genes are TRBV24-1 and TRBJ2-2; 12 bases line up with TRBD1. The sequence was obtained from a man over 45 with active or convalescent COVID-19. The sequenced material came from peripheral blood. CDR3 bases: TGTGCCACCAGTGACGCCCGGGACAGGGGGCTTTCCGGGGAGCTGTTTTTT. Residues: CATSDARDRGLSGELFF.